This T cell receptor (beta chain) was profiled in a study of T cell changes during pregnancy in multiple sclerosis. Some clones are missing from TCRdb's copy, which holds only in-frame ones; the method was immunoSEQ multiplex PCR. The data show roughly 70,000 clones, about 85% seen once. The clonotype comes from a female donor with multiple sclerosis, enrolled in a pregnancy study. The sample here was peripheral blood, taken before pregnancy.

The CDR3 region is CSVLQGATYEQYF. The CDR3 DNA sequence: TGCAGCGTGTTACAGGGGGCAACGTACGAGCAGTACTTC. The chain combines TRBV29-1 with TRBJ2-7; TRBD1 matches 9 bases. After removal of 6 bases from V and 4 bases from J, the junction contained 7 bases not matched to a gene. This CDR3 has 13 residues. Germline assignment: CDR1 SQVTM and CDR2 ANQGSEA.